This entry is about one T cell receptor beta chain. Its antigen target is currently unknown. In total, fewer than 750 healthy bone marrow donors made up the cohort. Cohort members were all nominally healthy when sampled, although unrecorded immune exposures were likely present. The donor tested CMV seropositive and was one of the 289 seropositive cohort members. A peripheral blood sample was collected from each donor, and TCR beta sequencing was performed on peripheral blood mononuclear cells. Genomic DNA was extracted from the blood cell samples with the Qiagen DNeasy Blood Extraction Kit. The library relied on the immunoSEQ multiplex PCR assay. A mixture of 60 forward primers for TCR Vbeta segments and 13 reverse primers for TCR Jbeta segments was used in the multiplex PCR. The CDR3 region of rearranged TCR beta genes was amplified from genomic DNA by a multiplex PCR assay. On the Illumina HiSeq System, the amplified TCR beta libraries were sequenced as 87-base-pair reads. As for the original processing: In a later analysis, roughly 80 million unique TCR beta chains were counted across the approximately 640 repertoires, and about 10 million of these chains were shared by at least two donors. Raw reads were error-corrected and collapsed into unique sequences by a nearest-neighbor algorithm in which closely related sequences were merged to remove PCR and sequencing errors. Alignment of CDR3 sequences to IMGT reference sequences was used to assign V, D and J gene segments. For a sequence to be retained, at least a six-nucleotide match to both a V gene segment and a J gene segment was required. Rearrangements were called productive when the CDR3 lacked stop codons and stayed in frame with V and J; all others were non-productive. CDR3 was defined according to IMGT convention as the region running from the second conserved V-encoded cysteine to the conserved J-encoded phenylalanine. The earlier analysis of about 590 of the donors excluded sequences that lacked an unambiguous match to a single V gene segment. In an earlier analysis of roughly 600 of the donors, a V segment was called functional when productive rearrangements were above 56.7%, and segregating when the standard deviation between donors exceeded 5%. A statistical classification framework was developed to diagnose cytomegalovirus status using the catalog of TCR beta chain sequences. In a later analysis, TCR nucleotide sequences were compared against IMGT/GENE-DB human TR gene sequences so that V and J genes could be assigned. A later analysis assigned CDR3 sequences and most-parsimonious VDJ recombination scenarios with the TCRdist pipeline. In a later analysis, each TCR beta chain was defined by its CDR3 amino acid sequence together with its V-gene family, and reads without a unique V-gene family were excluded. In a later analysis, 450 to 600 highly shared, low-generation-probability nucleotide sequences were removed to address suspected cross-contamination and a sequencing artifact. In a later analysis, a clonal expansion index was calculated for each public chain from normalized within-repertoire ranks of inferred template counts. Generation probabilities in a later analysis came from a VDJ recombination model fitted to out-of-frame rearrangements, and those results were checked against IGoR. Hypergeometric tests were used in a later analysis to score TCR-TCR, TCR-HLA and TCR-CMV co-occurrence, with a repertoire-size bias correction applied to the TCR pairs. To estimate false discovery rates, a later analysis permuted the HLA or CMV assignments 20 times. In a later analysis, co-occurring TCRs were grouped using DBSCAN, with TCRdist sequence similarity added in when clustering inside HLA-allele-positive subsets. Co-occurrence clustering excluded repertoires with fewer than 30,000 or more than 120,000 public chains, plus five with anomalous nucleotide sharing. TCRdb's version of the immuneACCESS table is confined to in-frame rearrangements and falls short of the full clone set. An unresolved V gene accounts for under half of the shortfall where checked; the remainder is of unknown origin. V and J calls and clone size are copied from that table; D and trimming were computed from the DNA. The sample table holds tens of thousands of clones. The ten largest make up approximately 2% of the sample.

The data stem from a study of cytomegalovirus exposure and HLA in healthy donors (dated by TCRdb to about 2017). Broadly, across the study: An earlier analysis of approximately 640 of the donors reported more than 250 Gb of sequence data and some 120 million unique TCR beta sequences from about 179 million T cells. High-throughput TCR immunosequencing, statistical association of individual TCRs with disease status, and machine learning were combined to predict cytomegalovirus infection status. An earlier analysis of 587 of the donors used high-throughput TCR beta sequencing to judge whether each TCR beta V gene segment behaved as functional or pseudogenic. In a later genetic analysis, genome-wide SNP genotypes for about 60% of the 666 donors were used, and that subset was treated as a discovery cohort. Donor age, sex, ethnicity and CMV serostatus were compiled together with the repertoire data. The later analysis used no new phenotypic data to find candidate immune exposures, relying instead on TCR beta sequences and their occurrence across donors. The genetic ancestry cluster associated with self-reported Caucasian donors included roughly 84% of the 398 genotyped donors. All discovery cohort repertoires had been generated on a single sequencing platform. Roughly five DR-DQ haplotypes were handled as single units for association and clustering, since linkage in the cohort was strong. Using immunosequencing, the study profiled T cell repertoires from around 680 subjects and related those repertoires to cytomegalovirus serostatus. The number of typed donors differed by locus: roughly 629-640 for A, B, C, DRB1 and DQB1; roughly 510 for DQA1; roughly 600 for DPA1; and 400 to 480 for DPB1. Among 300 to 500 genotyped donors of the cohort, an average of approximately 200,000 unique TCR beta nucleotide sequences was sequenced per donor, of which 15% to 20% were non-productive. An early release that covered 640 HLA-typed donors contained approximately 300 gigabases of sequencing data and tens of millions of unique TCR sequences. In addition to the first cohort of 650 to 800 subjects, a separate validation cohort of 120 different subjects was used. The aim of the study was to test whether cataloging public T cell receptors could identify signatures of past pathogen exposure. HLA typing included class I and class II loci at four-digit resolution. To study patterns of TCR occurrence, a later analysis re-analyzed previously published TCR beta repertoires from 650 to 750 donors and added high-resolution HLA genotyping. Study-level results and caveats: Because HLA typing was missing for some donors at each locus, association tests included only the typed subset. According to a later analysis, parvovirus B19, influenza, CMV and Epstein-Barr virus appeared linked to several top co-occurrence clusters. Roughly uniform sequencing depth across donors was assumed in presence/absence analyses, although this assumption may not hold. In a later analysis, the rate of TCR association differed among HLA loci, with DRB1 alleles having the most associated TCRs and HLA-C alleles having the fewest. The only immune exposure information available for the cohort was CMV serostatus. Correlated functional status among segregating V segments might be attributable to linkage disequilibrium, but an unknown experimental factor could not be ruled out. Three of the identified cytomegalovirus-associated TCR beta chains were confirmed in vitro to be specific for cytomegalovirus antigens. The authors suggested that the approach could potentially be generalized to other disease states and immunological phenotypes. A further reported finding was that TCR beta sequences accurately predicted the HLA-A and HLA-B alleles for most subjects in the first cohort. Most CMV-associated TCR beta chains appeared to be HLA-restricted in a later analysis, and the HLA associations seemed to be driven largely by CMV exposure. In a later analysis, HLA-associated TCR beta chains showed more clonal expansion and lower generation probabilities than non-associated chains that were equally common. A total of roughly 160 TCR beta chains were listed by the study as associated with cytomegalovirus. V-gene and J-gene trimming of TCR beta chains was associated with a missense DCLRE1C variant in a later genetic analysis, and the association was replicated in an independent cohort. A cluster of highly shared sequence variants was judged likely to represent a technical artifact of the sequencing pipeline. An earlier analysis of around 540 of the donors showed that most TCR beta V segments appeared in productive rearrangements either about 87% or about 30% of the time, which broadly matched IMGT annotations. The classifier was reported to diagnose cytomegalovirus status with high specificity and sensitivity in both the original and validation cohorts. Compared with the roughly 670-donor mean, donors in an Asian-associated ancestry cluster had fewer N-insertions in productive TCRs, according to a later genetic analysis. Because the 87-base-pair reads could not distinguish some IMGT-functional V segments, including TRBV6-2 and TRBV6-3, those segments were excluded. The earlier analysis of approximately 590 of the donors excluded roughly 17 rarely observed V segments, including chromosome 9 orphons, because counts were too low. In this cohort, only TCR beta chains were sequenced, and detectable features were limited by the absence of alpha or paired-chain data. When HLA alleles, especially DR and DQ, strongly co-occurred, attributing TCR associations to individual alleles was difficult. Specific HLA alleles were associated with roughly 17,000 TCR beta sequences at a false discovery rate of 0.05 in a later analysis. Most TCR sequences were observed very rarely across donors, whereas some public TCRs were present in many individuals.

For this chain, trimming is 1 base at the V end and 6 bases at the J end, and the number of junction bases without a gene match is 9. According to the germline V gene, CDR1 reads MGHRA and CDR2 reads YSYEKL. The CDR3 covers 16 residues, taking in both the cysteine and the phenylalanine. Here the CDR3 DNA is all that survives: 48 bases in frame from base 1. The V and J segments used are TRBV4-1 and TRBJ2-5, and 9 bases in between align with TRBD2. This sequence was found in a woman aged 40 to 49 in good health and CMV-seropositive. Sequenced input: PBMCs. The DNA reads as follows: TGCGCCAGCAGCCAAGCTCTCGGACTAGCGATCCAGACCCAGTACTTC. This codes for CASSQALGLAIQTQYF.